Here is one T cell receptor (beta chain) with its context. What antigen it recognizes has not been identified. Base quality data are lacking; no much larger clone is found one base away. CDR1 and CDR2 (GTSNPN, SVGIG) derive from the germline V gene (reference sequence). From the cysteine up to the phenylalanine, the CDR3 has a length of 12 residues. Only the CDR3 DNA stays, 36 bases, in frame from base 1. The V end gives up 3 bases and the J end 3 bases, leaving 1 base in the junction not matched to a gene. The data are from a study of cytomegalovirus exposure and HLA in healthy donors (dated by TCRdb to between 2016 and 2019). The study in broad terms: According to an earlier analysis of a few hundred of the donors, some 180 million T cells yielded roughly 110 million unique TCR beta sequences and roughly 280 Gb of sequence data. Four or five DR-DQ haplotypes were treated as single units for association and clustering because of strong linkage in the cohort. The aim of the study was to test whether cataloging public T cell receptors could identify signatures of past pathogen exposure. Class I and class II HLA loci were covered by the typing at four-digit resolution. About 300 gigabases of sequencing data and roughly 80 million unique TCR sequences made up an early release that covered several hundred HLA-typed donors. The study used immunosequencing to profile the T cell repertoires of several hundred subjects and linked those repertoires to cytomegalovirus serostatus. Typing coverage differed by locus: A, B, C, DRB1 and DQB1 were typed in roughly 620-630 donors, DQA1 in approximately 520, DPA1 in approximately 600, and DPB1 in 400 to 480. To decide whether each TCR beta V gene segment behaved as functional or pseudogenic, an earlier analysis of 587 of the donors relied on high-throughput TCR beta sequencing. To predict cytomegalovirus infection status, the study combined high-throughput TCR immunosequencing, statistical association of individual TCRs with disease status, and machine learning. A separate validation cohort of more than 100 different subjects was used in addition to the approximately 670-subject first cohort. The genetic ancestry cluster associated with self-reported Caucasian donors included approximately 85% of the roughly 390 genotyped donors. A later analysis re-analyzed previously published TCR beta repertoires from roughly 600 donors and added high-resolution HLA genotyping to study TCR occurrence patterns. In a later genetic analysis, genome-wide SNP genotypes for about 65% of the 666 donors were used, and that subset was treated as a discovery cohort. Rather than using new phenotypic data, the later analysis identified candidate immune exposures from TCR beta sequences and from how often those sequences occurred across donors. All discovery cohort repertoires had been generated on a single sequencing platform. Alongside the repertoire data, information on donor age, sex, ethnicity and CMV serostatus was compiled. Across some 400 genotyped donors of the cohort, an average of approximately 220,000 unique TCR beta nucleotide sequences per donor were sequenced, and roughly 20% of those sequences were non-productive.

The protocol used for the library was the immunoSEQ multiplex PCR assay. For the multiplex PCR, a mixture combining 60 forward primers for TCR Vbeta segments and 13 reverse primers for TCR Jbeta segments was used. A multiplex PCR assay on genomic DNA amplified the CDR3 region of rearranged TCR beta genes. The Illumina HiSeq System was used to sequence the amplified TCR beta libraries as 87-base-pair reads. As for the authors' bioinformatics: A later analysis tallied 70 million to 100 million unique TCR beta chains across the 550 to 850 repertoires, and roughly 11 million of those chains were shared by two or more donors. Raw reads were error-corrected and collapsed into unique sequences with a nearest-neighbor algorithm that merged closely related sequences to remove PCR and sequencing errors. To assign V, D and J gene segments, CDR3 sequences were aligned to IMGT reference sequences. For a sequence to be retained, a match of at least six nucleotides was required to both a V gene segment and a J gene segment. A rearrangement was called productive if the CDR3 had no stop codons and remained in frame with V and J, and every other rearrangement was called non-productive. Following IMGT convention, CDR3 was defined as the stretch from the second conserved V-encoded cysteine to the conserved J-encoded phenylalanine. The earlier analysis of about 640 of the donors excluded any sequence lacking an unambiguous match to a single V gene segment. An earlier analysis of several hundred of the donors called V segments functional above 56.7% productive rearrangements and segregating when the between-donor standard deviation exceeded 5%. A statistical classification framework was built for diagnosing cytomegalovirus status from the catalog of TCR beta chain sequences. A later analysis assigned V and J genes by comparing TCR nucleotide sequences with IMGT/GENE-DB human TR gene sequences. The TCRdist pipeline was used in a later analysis to assign CDR3 sequences and most-parsimonious VDJ recombination scenarios. In a later analysis, each TCR beta chain was defined by its CDR3 amino acid sequence together with its V-gene family, and reads without a unique V-gene family were excluded. As a way to deal with suspected cross-contamination and a sequencing artifact, a later analysis dropped roughly 600 nucleotide sequences that were highly shared and had low generation probability. In a later analysis, a clonal expansion index was calculated for each public chain from normalized within-repertoire ranks of inferred template counts. In a later analysis, generation probabilities were computed with a VDJ recombination model fitted to out-of-frame rearrangements, and the resulting probabilities were checked against IGoR. Hypergeometric tests were used in a later analysis to score TCR-TCR, TCR-HLA and TCR-CMV co-occurrence, with a repertoire-size bias correction applied to the TCR pairs. False discovery rates were estimated in a later analysis by permuting HLA or CMV assignments 20 times. In a later analysis, co-occurring TCRs were grouped using DBSCAN, and TCRdist sequence similarity was added for clustering within HLA-allele-positive subsets. Repertoires with fewer than 30,000 or more than 120,000 public chains were left out of co-occurrence clustering, as were roughly five repertoires with anomalous nucleotide sharing. Held by TCRdb, this immuneACCESS table contains in-frame sequences only and omits some clones. Under half of the omission traces to an unresolved V gene where checked; the cause of the rest is unknown. V and J calls and clone size are as listed in that table; D and trimming were resolved from the DNA. Across this sample there are roughly 180,000 clones, with around four fifths seen only once. Under 1.5% of the sample rests with the top ten.

Results and caveats for the whole study, not just this receptor: A later analysis reported that several top co-occurrence clusters appeared linked to parvovirus B19, influenza, CMV and Epstein-Barr virus. Linkage disequilibrium might explain the correlated functional status among segregating V segments, but an unknown experimental factor could not be excluded. Compared with equally common non-associated chains, HLA-associated TCR beta chains in a later analysis were more clonally expanded and had lower generation probabilities. Specific HLA alleles were associated with 16,951 TCR beta sequences at a false discovery rate of 0.05 in a later analysis. In this cohort, only TCR beta chains were sequenced, and detectable features were limited by the absence of alpha or paired-chain data. According to a later analysis, TCR association rates differed among HLA loci, with DRB1 alleles showing the most associated TCRs and HLA-C alleles showing the fewest. A further reported finding was that TCR beta sequences accurately predicted the HLA-A and HLA-B alleles for most subjects in the first cohort. In vitro tests confirmed that a few of the cytomegalovirus-associated TCR beta chains recognize cytomegalovirus antigens. Cytomegalovirus status was reported to be diagnosed by the classifier with high specificity and sensitivity in both the original and validation cohorts. An association between a missense DCLRE1C variant and V-gene and J-gene trimming of TCR beta chains was found in a later genetic analysis and replicated in an independent cohort. When HLA alleles, especially DR and DQ, strongly co-occurred, TCR associations were difficult to assign to individual alleles. CMV serostatus was the only immune exposure information available for the cohort. In a later analysis, most CMV-associated TCR beta chains were found to appear HLA-restricted, with HLA associations seemingly driven largely by CMV exposure. A group of highly shared sequence variants was considered likely to be a technical artifact of the sequencing pipeline. The study listed 150 to 200 TCR beta chains as associated with cytomegalovirus. Because counts were too low, roughly 18 rarely observed V segments, including chromosome 9 orphons, were left out of the earlier analysis of 587 of the donors. In a later genetic analysis, fewer N-insertions in productive TCRs were reported among donors in an Asian-associated ancestry cluster than the roughly 640-donor mean. Because HLA typing was unavailable for some donors at each locus, only the typed subset was used in association tests. Roughly uniform sequencing depth across donors was assumed in presence/absence analyses, although this assumption may not hold. Some IMGT-functional V segments, including TRBV6-2 and TRBV6-3, could not be distinguished by the 87-base-pair reads and were therefore excluded. Most TCR sequences were seen in very few donors, while some public TCRs were found in many individuals. An earlier analysis of 450 to 750 of the donors showed that most TCR beta V segments appeared in productive rearrangements either about 87% or about 30% of the time, which broadly matched IMGT annotations. The authors suggested that the approach could potentially be extended to other disease states and immunological phenotypes.

The cohort comprised more than 550 healthy bone marrow donors. At the time of sampling, every cohort member was nominally healthy, though immune exposures that went unrecorded were likely present. The donor was CMV seronegative and belonged to the group of 352 seronegative cohort members. Every donor gave a peripheral blood sample, and the peripheral blood mononuclear cells from that sample were used for TCR beta sequencing. The Qiagen DNeasy Blood Extraction Kit was used to extract genomic DNA from the blood cell samples. This clonotype was sampled from a man aged 25 to 45 in good health and CMV-seronegative. The chain uses TRBV30 and TRBJ2-5; 7 junctional bases match TRBD2. The material sequenced was PBMCs. The CDR3 has the sequence CAWSLAEETQYF. Here is the DNA: TGTGCCTGGAGCCTAGCGGAAGAGACCCAGTACTTC. Full variable domain (CDR3 extended with the reference TRBV30 and TRBJ2-5 proteins): SQTIHQWPATLVQPVGSPLSLECTVEGTSNPNLYWYRQAAGRGLQLLFYSVGIGQISSEVPQNLSASRPQDRQFILSSKKLLLSDSGFYLCAWSLAEETQYFGPGTRLLVL.